A selection of T cell receptor beta chains follows, all from one sample in a study of T cells after yellow fever vaccination. TCRdb used MiXCR to reprocess the 5' RACE reads, holding one entry per CDR3 protein. The sample holds 100,000 to 150,000 distinct CDR3 sequences, 7.5% to 10% seen once. The sample in question was CD8+ T cells sorted from PBMCs, obtained on the day of the yellow fever booster vaccination. These receptors originate from a young man who received the YFV17D yellow fever vaccine. Each CDR3 is given with its conserved first and last residue. The D gene is left open where the match is weak. Expanded clones are given a class, and other clones once, few, many or no size at all.

>.|few|TRBJ1-2|TRBV20-1
TGCAGTGCCCCGGTCGGGGGGGCCGGTGGCTACACCTTC
CSAPVGGAGGYTF
>.|many|TRBJ2-3|TRBV27
TGTGCCAGCAGTCTTACAGGATACACAGATACGCAGTATTTT
CASSLTGYTDTQYF
>.|few|TRBJ1-1|TRBV11-3
TGTGCCAGCAGCCAGGGGAGCACTGAAGCTTTCTTT
CASSQGSTEAFF
>.|many|TRBJ1-2|TRBV15
TGTGCCACCAGCAGAGATCGGGGGGCGCCAGGCTATGGCTACACCTTC
CATSRDRGAPGYGYTF
>TRBD2|few|TRBJ2-5|TRBV5-4
TGTGCCAGCAGCTTGGAGTTTGGGGGGGGGACCCAGTACTTC
CASSLEFGGGTQYF
>.|few|TRBJ2-5|TRBV7-6
TGTGCCAGCAGCTTGTCCAGGGGCGTGCAAGAGACCCAGTACTTC
CASSLSRGVQETQYF
>.|.|TRBJ2-5|TRBV3-1
TGTGCCAGCAGCCTCGGGACAAACGAGTACTTC
CASSLGTNEYF
>.|.|TRBJ2-3|TRBV5-1
TGCGCCAGCAGCTTGGAGACTAGCACAGATACGCAGTATTTT
CASSLETSTDTQYF
>TRBD2|few|TRBJ2-3|TRBV7-9
TGTGCCAGCAGCTTGTGGCTAGCGGGCCGCAGCAAAAAAGATACGCAGTATTTT
CASSLWLAGRSKKDTQYF
>TRBD2|few|TRBJ2-3|TRBV4-1
TGCGCCAGCAGCCGCAAGAGCCTAGCGGGGGGGCTTAGCGCAGATACGCAGTATTTT
CASSRKSLAGGLSADTQYF
>.|few|TRBJ1-5|TRBV6-2/TRBV6-3
TGTGCCAGCAGCCCAGTAGCAGCCCAAATGGGGTATAGCAATCAGCCCCAGCATTTT
CASSPVAAQMGYSNQPQHF
>.|few|TRBJ1-1|TRBV5-8
TGTGCCAGCAGCCAAATAAGGGGACATTTT
CASSQIRGHF
>.|.|TRBJ2-2|TRBV20-1
TGCAGTGCTAGAGAATCGGGGGGCCCCGGGGAGCTGTTTTTT
CSARESGGPGELFF
>.|.|TRBJ2-2|TRBV20-1
TGCAGTGCTCCATCGGGTCCCGCTTACGACGCGAACACCGGGGAGCTGTTTTTT
CSAPSGPAYDANTGELFF
>TRBD2|.|TRBJ2-1|TRBV29-1
TGCAGCGTTGACGGGGGGGAGCAGTTCTTC
CSVDGGEQFF
>.|.|TRBJ1-6|TRBV5-8
TGTGCCAGCAGCTTGGAAGGGTTTAGTAATTCACCCGTCCACTTT
CASSLEGFSNSPVHF
>.|many|TRBJ2-1|TRBV2
TGTGCCAGCATCCCAGGGGACAATGAGCAGTTCTTC
CASIPGDNEQFF
>.|few|TRBJ2-7|TRBV7-6
TGTGCCAGCAGCTTAGGGCCCTCAGTTTCCTACGAGCAGTACTTC
CASSLGPSVSYEQYF
>.|few|TRBJ2-7|TRBV29-1
TGCAGCGTTGAAGGGGGAAAACAGGGCTACGAGCAGTACTTC
CSVEGGKQGYEQYF
>.|.|TRBJ1-1|TRBV12-3/TRBV12-4
TGTGCCAGCAGTTTGATTCCAGAGATTAACACTGAAGCTTTCTTT
CASSLIPEINTEAFF
>TRBD1|few|TRBJ1-2|TRBV7-9
TGTGCCAGCAGCTTCCCTCCAGGGGGAGGATATGGCTACACCTTC
CASSFPPGGGYGYTF
>.|few|TRBJ2-1|TRBV15
TGTGCCACCTCTGTTTTAGGGTTCCACAATGAGCAGTTCTTC
CATSVLGFHNEQFF
>TRBD1|.|TRBJ2-2|TRBV4-2
TGTGCCAGCAGCCAATTGGAGGCGGGACAGGGCGACACCGGGGAGCTGTTTTTT
CASSQLEAGQGDTGELFF
>.|few|TRBJ2-3|TRBV9
TGTGCCAGCAGCCCCGTGGGGGGGCTAGATACGCAGTATTTT
CASSPVGGLDTQYF
>.|.|TRBJ1-2|TRBV6-5
TGTGCCAGCAGTTACTCCGGGGTTCAAGGCTACACCTTC
CASSYSGVQGYTF
>.|few|TRBJ2-4|TRBV6-5
TGTGCCAGCAGTTACAAGGGTGTCGGGGCCAAAAACATTCAGTACTTC
CASSYKGVGAKNIQYF
>TRBD2|few|TRBJ2-2|TRBV7-8
TGTGCCAGCAGCTTAGGAGGACTAGCTGGTACCGGGGAGCTGTTTTTT
CASSLGGLAGTGELFF
>.|few|TRBJ2-4|TRBV4-3
TGCGCCAGCAGCCAAGATCTACCCTCAGTGGAGGGCAAAAACATTCAGTACTTC
CASSQDLPSVEGKNIQYF
>.|once|TRBJ1-2|TRBV5-8
TGTGCCAGCAAGCAGGGATATGGCTACACCTTC
CASKQGYGYTF
>.|.|TRBJ2-2|TRBV7-9
TGTGCCAGCAGCTTCCAGGAACTAAACACCGGGGAGCTGTTTTTT
CASSFQELNTGELFF